The T cell receptor (beta chain) described here comes from a study of response to subunit inactivated influenza vaccine. Whole-study findings and limits: There was a suggestion from the authors that each seasonal influenza vaccination recruits few new T cells.

The count of this clonotype is one. What it binds is unknown. TCRdb reprocessed the RT-PCR reads with MiXCR, giving one entry per CDR3 protein. The table has about 520,000 distinct CDR3 sequences, around 25% seen once. V gave up 2 bases and J gave up 1 base, with 11 bases separating them. The CDR3 has 14 amino acids. Germline loops: CDR1 DFQATT, CDR2 SNEGSKA (reference sequence). This sequence was found in a man between 45 and 60 years old who received an inactivated influenza vaccine. This chain joins TRBV20-1 and TRBJ1-1; maybe TRBD1 (5 bases). Sequenced material: CD4+ T cells sorted from PBMCs, taken roughly 5 days after vaccination. The CDR3 loop is CSARRHGANTEAFF. Here the CDR3 DNA reads TGCAGTGCTAGAAGACACGGGGCGAACACTGAAGCTTTCTTT.